These 5 T cell receptor beta chains originate from one sample sequenced in a study of cytomegalovirus exposure and HLA in healthy donors. Researchers ran the PCR with 60 Vbeta and 13 Jbeta primers. This table comes from immunoSEQ multiplex PCR, and its TCRdb copy is limited to in-frame clones, with some not included. This sample has about 140,000 clones, with around 82% found just once. Sequenced: PBMCs. These receptors were taken from a young woman in good health and CMV-seropositive.

J is TRBJ2-1 and V is TRBV7-9; 7 positions agree with TRBD2. The V and J ends lost 3 bases and 5 bases, in that order; junction bases with no gene match: 7. CDR1 is SEHNR and CDR2 is FQNEAQ in the germline V gene (reference sequence). The CDR3 spans 15 residues. The CDR3 region has the DNA TGTGCCAGCAGCTTGGGAGGGATTCGGCACAATGAGCAGTTCTTC. Protein sequence: CASSLGGIRHNEQFF.

This chain uses TRBV7-5 with TRBJ1-5; the table's TRBD1 call for D was not verified on the DNA. TRBV7-5 has pseudogene status. This CDR3 has 15 amino acids. CDR3 DNA: TGTGTCAGAAGCGGGGGGACAGGGCTACGCCAGCCCCAGCATTTT. This encodes CVRSGGTGLRQPQHF.

The genes are TRBV7-9 and TRBJ2-1, with 7 bases aligning to TRBD2. CDR1 and CDR2 (germline): SEHNR, FQNEAQ (reference sequence). The CDR3 runs to 16 residues. V lost 2 bases and J lost 5; bases outside the gene matches: 9. CDR3 sequence (DNA): TGTGCCAGCAGCTTAAATTTCGGGGGGTCCGACAATGAGCAGTTCTTC. It specifies CASSLNFGGSDNEQFF.

The chain has TRBV5-4 and TRBJ1-3, with D hard to call. V lost 1 base and J 0 bases, leaving 14 bases between the germline ends. CDR3 length: 17 residues. Per the germline V gene, CDR1 is SGHNT and CDR2 is YYREEE (reference sequence). CDR3 loop: CASSLSLHRNSGNTIYF. DNA of the CDR3: TGTGCCAGCAGCTTGAGTCTCCACAGAAACTCTGGAAACACCATATATTTT.

The V and J genes are TRBV7-2 and TRBJ2-7; TRBD1 agrees at 8 bases. V shed 6 bases and J 4 bases; nucleotides not matched to a gene: 5. Germline V CDR1 and CDR2: SGHTA, FQGNSA. The length of the CDR3 is 13 residues. CDR3 loop: CASRHDRGYEQYF. Written as DNA, the CDR3 is TGTGCCAGCAGACACGACAGGGGTTACGAGCAGTACTTC.